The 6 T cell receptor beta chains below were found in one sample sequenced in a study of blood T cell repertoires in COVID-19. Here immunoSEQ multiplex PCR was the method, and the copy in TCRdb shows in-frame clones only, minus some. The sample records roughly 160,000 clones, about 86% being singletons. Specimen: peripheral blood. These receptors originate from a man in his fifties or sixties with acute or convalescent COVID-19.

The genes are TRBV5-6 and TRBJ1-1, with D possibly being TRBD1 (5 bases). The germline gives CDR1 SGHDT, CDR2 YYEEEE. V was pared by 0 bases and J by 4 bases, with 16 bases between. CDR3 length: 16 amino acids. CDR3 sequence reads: CASSLGTSGAPTEAFF. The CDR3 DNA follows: TGTGCCAGCAGCTTGGGGACAAGTGGGGCCCCCACTGAAGCTTTCTTT.

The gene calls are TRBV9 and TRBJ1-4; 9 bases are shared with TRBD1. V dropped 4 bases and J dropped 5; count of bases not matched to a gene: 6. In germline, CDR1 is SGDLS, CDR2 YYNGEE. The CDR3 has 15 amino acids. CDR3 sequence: CASSLRDRANEKLFF. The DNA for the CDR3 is TGTGCCAGCAGCCTCCGGGACAGGGCAAATGAAAAACTGTTTTTT.

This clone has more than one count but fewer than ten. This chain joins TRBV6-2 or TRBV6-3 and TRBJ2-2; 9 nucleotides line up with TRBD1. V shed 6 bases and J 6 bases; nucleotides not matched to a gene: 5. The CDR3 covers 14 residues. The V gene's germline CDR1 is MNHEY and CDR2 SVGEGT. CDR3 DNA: TGTGCCAGCAGCCGGACAGGGGACGCCGGGGAGCTGTTTTTT. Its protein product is CASSRTGDAGELFF.

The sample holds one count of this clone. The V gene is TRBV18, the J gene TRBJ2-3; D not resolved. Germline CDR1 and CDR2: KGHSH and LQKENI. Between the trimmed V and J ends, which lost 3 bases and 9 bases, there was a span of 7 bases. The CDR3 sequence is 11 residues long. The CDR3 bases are TGTGCCAGCTCACCCGACTGGACGCAGTATTTT. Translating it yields CASSPDWTQYF.

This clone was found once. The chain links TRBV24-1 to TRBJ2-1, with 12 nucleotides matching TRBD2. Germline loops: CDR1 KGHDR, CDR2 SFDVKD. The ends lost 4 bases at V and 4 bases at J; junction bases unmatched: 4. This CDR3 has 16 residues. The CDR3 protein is CATSDSSGREYNEQFF. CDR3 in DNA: TGTGCCACCAGTGACTCTAGCGGGAGGGAATACAATGAGCAGTTCTTC.

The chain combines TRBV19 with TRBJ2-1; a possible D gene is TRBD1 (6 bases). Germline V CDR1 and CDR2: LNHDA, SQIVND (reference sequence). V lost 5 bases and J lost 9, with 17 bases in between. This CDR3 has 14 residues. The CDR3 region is CASSSTGRRVEQFF. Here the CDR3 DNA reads TGTGCCAGTAGTTCGACAGGTCGTAGGGTTGAGCAGTTCTTC.